These T cell receptor beta chains were read from a single sample in a study of graft-versus-host responses after intestinal transplantation. Produced via immunoSEQ multiplex PCR; TCRdb's table is partial and in-frame only. The profile covers around 38,000 clones, with under 85% appearing a single time and 3.5% to 4.5% taken by the ten largest. The specimen was PBMCs, collected 1070 days after transplant. The receptor source for this set is a human patient who received an intestinal transplant, so some T cells may come from the graft donor. The CDR3 runs from the conserved cysteine through the conserved F or W. Each record gives: CDR3 length, J gene, D gene, V gene, CDR3 protein. The D gene is left open where the match is weak.

cdr3_length: 18; j_call: TRBJ1-5; d_call: TRBD1; v_call: TRBV7-9; cdr3_aa: CASSYRDRGPNSNQPQHF
cdr3_length: 14; j_call: TRBJ1-5; d_call: TRBD1; v_call: TRBV6-1; cdr3_aa: CASGGTGRPQPQHF
cdr3_length: 17; j_call: TRBJ2-7; d_call: .; v_call: TRBV5-1; cdr3_aa: CASSWGSGAFPYYEQYF
cdr3_length: 14; j_call: TRBJ2-7; d_call: .; v_call: TRBV21-1; cdr3_aa: CASSRDVFAHEQYF
cdr3_length: 15; j_call: TRBJ1-2; d_call: TRBD1; v_call: TRBV19; cdr3_aa: CASNSIRDSAYGYTF
cdr3_length: 16; j_call: TRBJ2-2; d_call: TRBD1; v_call: TRBV10-1; cdr3_aa: CASSSGQGRSTGELFF
cdr3_length: 11; j_call: TRBJ2-1; d_call: .; v_call: TRBV5-4; cdr3_aa: CASSSEVGQFF
cdr3_length: 15; j_call: TRBJ2-7; d_call: .; v_call: TRBV15; cdr3_aa: CATSRNRDTPDEQYF
cdr3_length: 13; j_call: TRBJ1-1; d_call: .; v_call: TRBV9; cdr3_aa: CASSVGGATEAFF
cdr3_length: 15; j_call: TRBJ1-3; d_call: .; v_call: TRBV6-1; cdr3_aa: CASSEFEGAGNTIYF
cdr3_length: 15; j_call: TRBJ2-1; d_call: .; v_call: TRBV18; cdr3_aa: CASSSFGKPHNEQFF
cdr3_length: 15; j_call: TRBJ2-6; d_call: .; v_call: TRBV9; cdr3_aa: CASSDGVSGANVLTF
cdr3_length: 14; j_call: TRBJ2-1; d_call: .; v_call: TRBV6-5; cdr3_aa: CASSKRRKMDEQFF
cdr3_length: 16; j_call: TRBJ1-5; d_call: TRBD1; v_call: TRBV18; cdr3_aa: CASSRGTGGGNQPQHF
cdr3_length: 12; j_call: TRBJ1-5; d_call: .; v_call: TRBV6-5; cdr3_aa: CASSQANQPQHF
cdr3_length: 15; j_call: TRBJ2-7; d_call: .; v_call: TRBV18; cdr3_aa: CASSPGGASSYEQYF
cdr3_length: 11; j_call: TRBJ2-1; d_call: .; v_call: TRBV20-1; cdr3_aa: CSEGRSNEQFF
cdr3_length: 12; j_call: TRBJ2-1; d_call: .; v_call: TRBV28; cdr3_aa: CASSSSGRLQFF
cdr3_length: 16; j_call: TRBJ2-7; d_call: .; v_call: TRBV19; cdr3_aa: CASSISHTGSGYEQYF
cdr3_length: 14; j_call: TRBJ1-1; d_call: TRBD1; v_call: TRBV28; cdr3_aa: CASSLSTGDTEAFF
cdr3_length: 17; j_call: TRBJ2-7; d_call: .; v_call: TRBV28; cdr3_aa: CASSTRGAGGTDYEQYF
cdr3_length: 18; j_call: TRBJ2-2; d_call: TRBD2; v_call: TRBV5-1; cdr3_aa: CASTTLAGGIANTGELFF
cdr3_length: 16; j_call: TRBJ2-3; d_call: TRBD2; v_call: TRBV4-2; cdr3_aa: CASSLSLAGRSDTQYF
cdr3_length: 16; j_call: TRBJ2-5; d_call: TRBD2; v_call: TRBV6-4; cdr3_aa: CASSDSGLAGGETQYF
cdr3_length: 15; j_call: TRBJ2-2; d_call: TRBD2; v_call: TRBV9; cdr3_aa: CASSVAVGGAGELFF
cdr3_length: 14; j_call: TRBJ2-7; d_call: TRBD1; v_call: TRBV6-1; cdr3_aa: CASSTGGLVYEQYF
cdr3_length: 17; j_call: TRBJ1-6; d_call: TRBD1; v_call: TRBV5-5; cdr3_aa: CASSLDYWDRGSSPLHF
cdr3_length: 14; j_call: TRBJ2-7; d_call: TRBD2; v_call: TRBV28; cdr3_aa: CASSFSGGAEQEYF
cdr3_length: 11; j_call: TRBJ2-3; d_call: .; v_call: TRBV15; cdr3_aa: CATRRGDTQYF
cdr3_length: 15; j_call: TRBJ1-3; d_call: TRBD1; v_call: TRBV15; cdr3_aa: CATRTGGLDGNTIYF
cdr3_length: 12; j_call: TRBJ2-1; d_call: .; v_call: TRBV11-2; cdr3_aa: CASSQGGVGQFF
cdr3_length: 13; j_call: TRBJ1-1; d_call: .; v_call: TRBV5-4; cdr3_aa: CASSLSYYTEAFF
cdr3_length: 15; j_call: TRBJ2-1; d_call: .; v_call: TRBV19; cdr3_aa: CASSMSRQLVREQFF
cdr3_length: 13; j_call: TRBJ1-4; d_call: .; v_call: TRBV18; cdr3_aa: CASSQGANEKLFF
cdr3_length: 15; j_call: TRBJ1-4; d_call: TRBD1; v_call: TRBV9; cdr3_aa: CASSGTGTGKEKLFF
cdr3_length: 13; j_call: TRBJ2-5; d_call: .; v_call: TRBV2; cdr3_aa: CASGQGGEETQYF
cdr3_length: 15; j_call: TRBJ2-3; d_call: TRBD2; v_call: TRBV30; cdr3_aa: CAWRVGLAGADTQYF
cdr3_length: 16; j_call: TRBJ2-3; d_call: .; v_call: TRBV11-2; cdr3_aa: CASSLVSVSSTDTQYF